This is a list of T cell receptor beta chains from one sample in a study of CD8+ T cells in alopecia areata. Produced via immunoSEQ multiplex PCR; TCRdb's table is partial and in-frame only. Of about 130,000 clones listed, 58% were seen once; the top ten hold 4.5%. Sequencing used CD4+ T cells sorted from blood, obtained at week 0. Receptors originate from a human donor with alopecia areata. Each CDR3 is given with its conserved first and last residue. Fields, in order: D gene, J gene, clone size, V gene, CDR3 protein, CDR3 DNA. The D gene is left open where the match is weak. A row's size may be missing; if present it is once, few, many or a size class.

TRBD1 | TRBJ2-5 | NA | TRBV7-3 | CASSITGGETQYF | TGTGCCAGCAGCATAACAGGGGGAGAGACCCAGTACTTC
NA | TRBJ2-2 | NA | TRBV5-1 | CASSLRLVDGELFF | TGCGCCAGCAGCTTGCGGCTAGTCGACGGGGAGCTGTTTTTT
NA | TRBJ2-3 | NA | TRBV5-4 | CASSLYRGSDTQYF | TGTGCCAGCAGCTTGTACCGGGGGTCAGATACGCAGTATTTT
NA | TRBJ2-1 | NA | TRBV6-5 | CASVALNEQFF | TGTGCCAGCGTCGCCTTGAATGAGCAGTTCTTC
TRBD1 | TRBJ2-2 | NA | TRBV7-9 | CASSSQGANTGELFF | TGTGCCAGCAGCTCTCAGGGGGCTAACACCGGGGAGCTGTTTTTT
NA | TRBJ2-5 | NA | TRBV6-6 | CASNSGQGGKETQYF | TGTGCCAGCAACTCCGGACAGGGAGGGAAAGAGACCCAGTACTTC
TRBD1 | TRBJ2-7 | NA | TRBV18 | CASSSRDRASEQYF | TGTGCCAGCTCTAGCCGGGACAGGGCTTCCGAGCAGTACTTC
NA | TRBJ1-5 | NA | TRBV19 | CASSIASQNQPQHF | TGTGCCAGTAGTATAGCGTCGCAGAATCAGCCCCAGCATTTT
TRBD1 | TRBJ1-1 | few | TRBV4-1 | CASSLPGQGNTEAFF | TGCGCCAGCAGCCTTCCGGGACAGGGTAACACTGAAGCTTTCTTT
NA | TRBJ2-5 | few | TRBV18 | CASSPRETQYF | TGTGCCAGCTCACCACGCGAGACCCAGTACTTC
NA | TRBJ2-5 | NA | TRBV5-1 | CASSLEGHQETQYF | TGCGCCAGCAGCCTCGAGGGACACCAAGAGACCCAGTACTTC
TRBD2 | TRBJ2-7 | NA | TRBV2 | CASRLWTSGPYEQYF | TGTGCCAGCAGACTTTGGACTAGCGGACCTTACGAGCAGTACTTC
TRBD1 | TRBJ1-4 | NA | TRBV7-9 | CASSPTTGPKLFF | TGTGCCAGCAGCCCCACGACAGGGCCAAAACTGTTTTTT
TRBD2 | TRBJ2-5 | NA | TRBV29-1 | CSGVVAGPETQYF | TGCAGCGGGGTGGTAGCGGGTCCGGAGACCCAGTACTTC
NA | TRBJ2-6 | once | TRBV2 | CASTRDVSSGANVLTF | TGTGCCAGCACCCGGGACGTAAGCTCTGGGGCCAACGTCCTGACTTTC
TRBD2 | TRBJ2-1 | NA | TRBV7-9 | CASSFGGEQFF | TGTGCCAGCAGCTTCGGGGGGGAGCAGTTCTTC
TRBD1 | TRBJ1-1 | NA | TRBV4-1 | CASSLAITRTGGNEAFF | TGCGCCAGCAGCCTCGCCATAACCCGGACAGGGGGTAATGAAGCTTTCTTT
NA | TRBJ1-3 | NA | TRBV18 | CASSPSGGKGNTIYF | TGTGCCAGCTCACCTTCGGGGGGCAAAGGAAACACCATATATTTT
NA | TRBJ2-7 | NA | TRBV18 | CASTEGPAYEQYF | TGTGCCAGCACAGAAGGGCCGGCCTACGAGCAGTACTTC
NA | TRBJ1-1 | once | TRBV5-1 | CASSPEVVRGTEAFF | TGCGCCAGCAGCCCGGAAGTGGTGAGGGGCACTGAAGCTTTCTTT
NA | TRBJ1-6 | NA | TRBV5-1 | CASSAQGPNSPLHF | TGCGCCAGCAGCGCACAGGGACCTAATTCACCCCTCCACTTT
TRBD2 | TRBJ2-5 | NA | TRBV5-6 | CASSWGLAEQETQYF | TGTGCCAGCAGCTGGGGACTAGCGGAACAAGAGACCCAGTACTTC
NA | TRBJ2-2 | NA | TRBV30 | CAWSVGRAGTGELFF | TGTGCCTGGAGTGTCGGCAGGGCTGGGACCGGGGAGCTGTTTTTT
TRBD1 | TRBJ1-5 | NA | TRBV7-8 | CASSLTGVNQPQHF | TGTGCCAGCAGCTTGACAGGGGTAAATCAGCCCCAGCATTTT
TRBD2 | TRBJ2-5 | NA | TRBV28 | CASTSLGEGETQYF | TGTGCCAGCACCTCCCTGGGGGAGGGGGAGACCCAGTACTTC
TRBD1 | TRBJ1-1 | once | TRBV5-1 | CASSETGESNTEAFF | TGCGCCAGCAGCGAGACAGGGGAATCGAACACTGAAGCTTTCTTT
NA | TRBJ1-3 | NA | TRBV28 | CASSLWSTGGHSGNTIYF | TGTGCCAGCAGTTTATGGTCAACAGGCGGTCACTCTGGAAACACCATATATTTT
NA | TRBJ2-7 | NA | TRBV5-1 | CASSFSGGDSYEQYF | TGCGCCAGCAGCTTTTCGGGGGGCGACTCCTACGAGCAGTACTTC
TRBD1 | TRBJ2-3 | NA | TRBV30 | CACHLNRGPDTQYF | TGTGCCTGCCACTTAAACAGGGGCCCCGATACGCAGTATTTT
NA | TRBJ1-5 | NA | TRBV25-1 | CASRRGEGYSNQPQHF | TGTGCCAGCAGACGAGGCGAGGGCTATAGCAATCAGCCCCAGCATTTT
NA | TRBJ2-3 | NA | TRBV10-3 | CAIRSTDTQYF | TGTGCCATCAGAAGCACAGATACGCAGTATTTT
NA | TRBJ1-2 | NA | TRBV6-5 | CASSYPGQNGYTF | TGTGCCAGCAGTTACCCCGGACAAAATGGCTACACCTTC
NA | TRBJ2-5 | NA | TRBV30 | CAWSRGETQYF | TGTGCCTGGAGTCGCGGAGAGACCCAGTACTTC
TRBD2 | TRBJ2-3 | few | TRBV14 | CASSRKYGRGGKTDTQYF | TGTGCCAGCAGCCGAAAGTATGGACGGGGGGGCAAGACAGATACGCAGTATTTT
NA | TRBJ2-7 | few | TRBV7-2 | CASSFTIQGEQYF | TGTGCCAGCAGCTTTACTATCCAGGGGGAGCAGTACTTC
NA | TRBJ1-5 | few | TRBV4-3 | CASSQEVQSNQPQHF | TGCGCCAGCAGCCAAGAAGTGCAGAGCAATCAGCCCCAGCATTTT
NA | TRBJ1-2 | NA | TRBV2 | CASRSKGINYGYTF | TGTGCCAGCAGGTCGAAGGGGATTAACTATGGCTACACCTTC
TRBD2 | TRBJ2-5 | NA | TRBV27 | CASSSSRTRAQETQYF | TGTGCCAGCTCATCCTCCAGGACTAGGGCTCAAGAGACCCAGTACTTC
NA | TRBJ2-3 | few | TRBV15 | CATSRDPIATQYF | TGTGCCACCAGCAGAGATCCGATTGCAACGCAGTATTTT
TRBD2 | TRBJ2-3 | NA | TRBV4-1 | CASSPSGRTDTQYF | TGCGCCAGCAGCCCTAGCGGGAGGACAGATACGCAGTATTTT
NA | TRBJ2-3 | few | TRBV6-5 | CASSGGQLGTQYF | TGTGCCAGCAGCGGAGGACAGCTAGGTACGCAGTATTTT
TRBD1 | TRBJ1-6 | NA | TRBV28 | CASSHAGTGYSPLHF | TGTGCCAGCAGTCACGCCGGGACAGGGTATTCACCCCTCCACTTT
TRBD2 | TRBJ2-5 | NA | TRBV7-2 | CASSARLAGSETQYF | TGTGCCAGCAGCGCCCGACTAGCGGGGTCAGAGACCCAGTACTTC
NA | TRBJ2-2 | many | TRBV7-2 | CASSIKNTGELFF | TGTGCCAGCAGCATAAAGAACACCGGGGAGCTGTTTTTT
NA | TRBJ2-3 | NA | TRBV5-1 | CASSFPGAGTDTQYF | TGCGCCAGCAGCTTCCCGGGAGCGGGCACAGATACGCAGTATTTT
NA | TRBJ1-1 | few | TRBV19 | CASRAYMNTEAFF | TGTGCCAGTAGGGCGTATATGAACACTGAAGCTTTCTTT
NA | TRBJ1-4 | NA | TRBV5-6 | CASSLRGAKEKLFF | TGTGCCAGCAGCTTGCGGGGGGCGAAGGAAAAACTGTTTTTT
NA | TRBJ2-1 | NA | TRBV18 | CASSRRGNNEQFF | TGTGCCAGCTCACGACGGGGGAACAATGAGCAGTTCTTC
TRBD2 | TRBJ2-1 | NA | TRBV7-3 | CASSLGTSNYNEQFF | TGTGCCAGCAGCTTAGGGACTAGCAACTACAATGAGCAGTTCTTC
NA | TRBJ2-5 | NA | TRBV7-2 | CASSFLYDRQETQYF | TGTGCCAGCAGCTTTCTCTACGACAGGCAGGAGACCCAGTACTTC
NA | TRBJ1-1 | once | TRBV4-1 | CASSQNSGTPNTEAFF | TGCGCCAGCAGCCAAAACTCCGGGACACCGAACACTGAAGCTTTCTTT
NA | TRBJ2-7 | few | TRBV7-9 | CASSPPGSSYEQYF | TGTGCCAGCAGCCCTCCGGGTTCCTCCTACGAGCAGTACTTC
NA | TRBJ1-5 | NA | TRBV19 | CASSMRSQPQHF | TGTGCCAGTAGTATGCGCAGTCAGCCCCAGCATTTT
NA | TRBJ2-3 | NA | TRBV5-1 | CASSSPSGGDTQYF | TGCGCCAGCAGCTCGCCCTCGGGTGGGGATACGCAGTATTTT
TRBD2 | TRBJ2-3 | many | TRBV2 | CASSGASGYTDTQYF | TGTGCCAGCAGTGGCGCTAGCGGTTACACAGATACGCAGTATTTT
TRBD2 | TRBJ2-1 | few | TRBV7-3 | CASSSGLANEQFF | TGTGCCAGCAGCTCCGGACTAGCCAATGAGCAGTTCTTC
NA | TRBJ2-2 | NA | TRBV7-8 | CASSWIRTDPLGGELFF | TGTGCCAGCAGCTGGATAAGGACAGACCCCCTGGGCGGGGAGCTGTTTTTT
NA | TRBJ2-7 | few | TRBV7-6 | CASSLGGDEQYF | TGTGCCAGCAGCTTAGGAGGGGACGAGCAGTACTTC
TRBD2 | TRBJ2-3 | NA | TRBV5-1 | CASSLNPSGATDTQYF | TGCGCCAGCAGCTTGAACCCTAGCGGGGCCACAGATACGCAGTATTTT